A single sample is the source of the 4 T cell receptor beta chains below, sequenced in a study of shared clonotypes between healthy human individuals. Sequencing used immunoSEQ multiplex PCR; TCRdb keeps in-frame clones, though not all of them. The repertoire holds 650,000 to 800,000 clones, with approximately 72% as singletons. The material sequenced was memory CD4+ T cells sorted from blood. Subset: CD45RA-negative fraction. These receptors all stem from a woman between 25 and 40 years old in good health.

The chain is built from TRBV28 and TRBJ1-1; D not resolved. The length of the CDR3 is 13 residues. Germline assignment: CDR1 MDHEN and CDR2 SYDVKM. Trimming cost V 3 bases and J 3 bases, with 8 bases left between them. The CDR3: CASSLSGYTEAFF. CDR3 in DNA: TGTGCCAGCAGTTTGTCGGGTTACACTGAAGCTTTCTTT. The entire variable domain, with the rest obtained from reference TRBV28 and TRBJ1-1, is as follows: DVKVTQSSRYLVKRTGEKVFLECVQDMDHENMFWYRQDPGLGLRLIYFSYDVKMKEKGDIPEGYSVSREKKERFSLILESASTNQTSMYLCASSLSGYTEAFFGQGTRLTVV.

J is TRBJ1-1 and V is TRBV28; the D gene is possibly TRBD1 (5 bases). Trimming pared 8 bases from V and 0 bases from J, leaving 13 bases between. Germline loops: CDR1 MDHEN, CDR2 SYDVKM. The CDR3 spans 14 residues. The CDR3 is CASDTGYMNTEAFF. The CDR3 DNA follows: TGTGCCAGCGATACAGGCTACATGAACACTGAAGCTTTCTTT.

Of note for this clone: It may be a read error: a sequence one base away is much more abundant. This chain uses TRBV11-1 with TRBJ2-2; tentative D call: TRBD1 (5 bases). Germline-derived CDR1 and CDR2 are SGHAT and FQDESV (reference sequence). Trimming removed 5 bases at V and 3 bases at J, with 10 bases between. There are 14 residues in the CDR3. The CDR3: CASSPQGDTGELFF. The CDR3 nucleotides are TGTGCCAGCAGCCCACAAGGGGACACCGGGGAGCTGTTTTTT.

This chain links TRBV11-2 with TRBJ1-1; D is unclear. Germline V CDR1 and CDR2: SGHAT, FQNNGV. V was pared by 1 base and J by 4 bases, with 10 bases between. The CDR3 length is 14 residues. This CDR3 reads CASSLALTGTEAFF. The CDR3 nucleotides read TGTGCCAGCAGCTTAGCCCTAACTGGCACTGAAGCTTTCTTT.